A few counts support the clone carrying this T cell receptor beta chain. As yet, its antigen is unknown. This sample is part of a study of Graves' ophthalmopathy and Graves' hyperthyroidism. Whole-study findings and limits: The model's prediction of ophthalmopathy progression had approximately 68% sensitivity and approximately 77% specificity.

This CDR3 is 13 amino acids long. The germline CDR1 and CDR2 sequences are LNHDA and SQIVND (reference sequence). The ends lost 11 bases at V and 3 bases at J; junction bases unmatched: 9. Beta-chain TCR CDR3 regions were amplified from RNA transcripts. After a first-round RT-PCR with HTBI primers, a second-round multiplex PCR was run. MiXCR was run by TCRdb on the multiplex PCR reads, yielding one entry per CDR3 protein. The sample carries 450,000 to 600,000 distinct CDR3 sequences, 35% to 40% recorded once. This receptor was identified in an adult man with Graves' hyperthyroidism. Material for sequencing was peripheral blood or thyroid tissue (not recorded which). The rearrangement links TRBV19 to TRBJ2-7, with TRBD2 matching over 8 bases. The CDR3, as DNA: TGTGCCTGGAGCTCGGGACTAGTCTACGAGCAGTACTTC. Translated: CAWSSGLVYEQYF.